This TCR beta chain originates from a study of cytomegalovirus exposure and HLA in healthy donors. About the study: The roughly 110 validation repertoires matched the 666 first-cohort repertoires in platform, a later analysis reported. Study results and limitations: There were a few CMV-associated chains whose specificity for CMV antigens was confirmed in vitro. Most sequenced TCRs were rare (though some public TCRs occurred in many donors). The tendency of first-cohort TCR clusters to co-occur in the 100 to 150 validation repertoires emerged from a later analysis.

The data were produced by immunoSEQ multiplex PCR, yet TCRdb's version contains in-frame clones alone and is incomplete. The sample shows about 160,000 clones, roughly 90% of them seen only once. As for this clone: Its antigen is still unknown.

This receptor was taken from a woman aged 18-29 years in good health and CMV-seronegative. The sequenced sample was PBMCs.

CDR3 in amino acids: CASSLGRGVNYGYTF. The CDR3 DNA reads as TGTGCCAGCAGCTTGGGCAGGGGGGTTAACTATGGCTACACCTTC. The rearrangement joins TRBV5-4 to TRBJ1-2; 7 positions match TRBD1. Germline V gene sequence: CDR1 SGHNT, CDR2 YYREEE (reference sequence). J was trimmed by 1 base and V by 0 bases; bases with no gene match: 3. The CDR3 has 15 residues. Together with reference TRBV5-4 and TRBJ1-2, the CDR3 gives the full variable domain: ETGVTQSPTHLIKTRGQQVTLRCSSQSGHNTVSWYQQALGQGPQFIFQYYREEENGRGNFPPRFSGLQFPNYSSELNVNALELDDSALYLCASSLGRGVNYGYTFGSGTRLTVV.